This TCR beta chain is drawn from a study of human T cells and chemical hapten exposure. In the study overall: The study sensitized with 2% DPC on a 2 cm by 2 cm patch of upper inner arm skin. Study results and caveats: Significantly more large CDR3 similarity clusters were formed by expanded TCRs than by controls. All donors were alopecia patients, so their immunity may differ from that of healthy people.

The CDR3 loop spans 14 amino acids. Germline assignment: CDR1 MNHEY and CDR2 SVGEGT. Between the trimmed V and J ends, which lost 8 bases and 2 bases, there was a span of 14 bases. This clonotype was recorded many times. No antigen is known for it. Time point reported: patch test 2, 6 weeks after DPC sensitization. Treatment: therapeutic diphenylcyclopropenone sensitization with weekly scalp DPC. Each CDR3 protein gets one entry after TCRdb re-called the RACE reads with MiXCR. The sample shows 75,000 to 95,000 distinct CDR3 sequences, about 10% of them seen only once. The chain joins TRBV6-2 or TRBV6-3 to TRBJ2-3; D remains ambiguous. The sequence came from a man in his forties with alopecia areata. Some clones in this sample may be carry-over from other donors' samples. The sample was whole blood, taken in connection with sensitization to the hapten diphenylcyclopropenone (DPC). The CDR3 here is CASCPGTDTDTQYF. The DNA for the CDR3 is TGTGCCAGCTGTCCTGGAACAGACACAGATACGCAGTATTTT.